This record looks at one T cell receptor beta chain sequence and its context. The sample comes from a study of blood T cell repertoires in COVID-19. Study at large: COVID-19 samples collected from the United States, Italy and Spain covered acute and convalescent phases. The cDNA or gDNA used as material had been derived from T cells, B-cell-depleted T cells, or PBMCs.

Sequencing was performed with immunoSEQ multiplex PCR; in TCRdb, only in-frame clones are kept and a portion is missing. The data contain 90,000 to 130,000 clones, 70% to 90% of them seen just once; the ten biggest clones take up approximately 1.5%. The germline V gene encodes CDR1 ENHRY and CDR2 SYGVKD. After removal of 8 bases from V and 1 base from J, the junction contained 11 bases not matched to a gene. This CDR3 is 16 amino acids long. The sample was peripheral blood. The TCR comes from a man between 35 and 55 years old with acute or convalescent COVID-19. J is TRBJ2-7 and V is TRBV10-3; TRBD1 agrees at 10 bases. The CDR3 sequence is CAIGTGGTGDSYEQYF. The CDR3 region has the DNA TGTGCCATCGGAACGGGAGGGACAGGGGATTCCTACGAGCAGTACTTC.